This T cell receptor beta chain was sequenced during a study of OX40 agonist ivuxolimab in advanced cancers. Overall study context: Treatment received earlier with anti-PD-1, anti-PD-L1 or anti-CTLA-4 agents was allowed, and over 35% had some. Study-wide results and limits: Dosing at 0.1 to 3.0 mg/kg was accompanied by clonal expansion of CD4+ and CD8+ blood T cells by week 6.

Sampling of blood occurred at baseline, cycle 4 day 1, and cycle 7 day 1. Sequencing was performed with immunoSEQ multiplex PCR; in TCRdb, only in-frame clones are kept and a portion is missing. The data hold around 40,000 clones, with around 87% observed a single time. Regarding this clone: What it recognizes is unknown.

The CDR3 totals 13 residues. With 0 bases removed from V and 4 bases from J, the gap between germline ends came to 7 bases. Germline V CDR1 and CDR2: SGHNT, YYREEE (reference sequence). The chain recombines TRBV5-4 with TRBJ2-5, with D hard to call. This TCR came from an adult with an advanced solid tumor such as melanoma, head and neck, liver or kidney cancer. Sample: CD4+ or CD8+ T cells sorted from blood, taken in a trial of the OX40 agonist ivuxolimab. CDR3 in amino acids: CASSLVLGETQYF. For the CDR3, the DNA is TGTGCCAGCAGCTTGGTTCTCGGAGAGACCCAGTACTTC.